What follows are 13 T cell receptor beta chains derived from one specimen sequenced in a study of shared clonotypes between healthy human individuals. Using immunoSEQ multiplex PCR, the repertoire was profiled, and TCRdb retains in-frame clones only, with some absent. The table shows around 980,000 clones, with more than 75% occurring only once. The sample was memory CD4+ T cells from PBMCs. Subset meaning: CD45RA-negative fraction. The receptors shown here come from a man aged 18 to 29 in good health. Some clones in this sample may be carry-over from other donors' samples.

This clone has only a few counts. J is TRBJ2-2 and V is TRBV7-9; 8 bases align to TRBD1. The CDR3 runs 17 residues. Trimming at V came to 1 base and at J to 10 bases, leaving 14 bases not matched to a gene. Germline CDR1 SEHNR, CDR2 FQNEAQ (reference sequence). CDR3 loop: CASSLEDRAVFPLELFF. As DNA, the CDR3 is TGTGCCAGCAGCTTAGAGGACAGGGCCGTTTTCCCGTTGGAGCTGTTTTTT. Filled out from reference TRBV7-9 and TRBJ2-2, the complete variable domain reads DTGVSQNPRHKITKRGQNVTFRCDPISEHNRLYWYRQTLGQGPEFLTYFQNEAQLEKSRLLSDRFSAERPKGSFSTLEIQRTEQGDSAMYLCASSLEDRAVFPLELFFGEGSRLTVL.

Turning to this clone: This clone may be a read error of a much larger clone one base away. The V gene is TRBV19, the J gene TRBJ1-1; D is ambiguous. This CDR3 has 15 amino acids. Germline CDR1 and CDR2: LNHDA and SQIVND (reference sequence). The V gene lost 4 bases and the J gene lost 3 bases, with 15 bases spanning the gap. As DNA, the CDR3 is TGTGCCAGTAGTAGGCCAAGGGCCATGGACACTGAAGCTTTCTTT. Amino acids: CASSRPRAMDTEAFF. The full variable domain, its missing parts supplied by reference TRBV19 and TRBJ1-1, is DGGITQSPKYLFRKEGQNVTLSCEQNLNHDAMYWYRQDPGQGLRLIYYSQIVNDFQKGDIAEGYSVSREKKESFPLTVTSAQKNPTAFYLCASSRPRAMDTEAFFGQGTRLTVV.

The rearrangement uses TRBV7-3 and TRBJ2-5; tentative D call: TRBD2 (6 bases). Germline-derived CDR1 and CDR2 are SGHTA and FQGTGA. Deletions cut 4 bases from V and 4 bases from J, with 10 bases between. The CDR3 is 13 amino acids. The CDR3 is CASSSQGGETQYF. As DNA, the CDR3 is TGTGCCAGCAGCTCCCAGGGAGGAGAGACCCAGTACTTC. Using reference TRBV7-3 and TRBJ2-5 for the parts outside the CDR3, the full variable domain is GAGVSQTPSNKVTEKGKYVELRCDPISGHTALYWYRQSLGQGPEFLIYFQGTGAADDSGLPNDRFFAVRPEGSVSTLKIQRTERGDSAVYLCASSSQGGETQYFGPGTRLLVL.

The chain joins TRBV10-2 to TRBJ2-3; the D is unclear. Trimming pared 6 bases from V and 0 bases from J, leaving 10 bases between. The CDR3 is 14 amino acids. Germline CDR1 WSHSY, CDR2 SAAADI. The CDR3 protein is CASREPGSTDTQYF. In nucleotides, the CDR3 is TGCGCCAGCAGGGAGCCGGGTAGCACAGATACGCAGTATTTT.

The V gene is TRBV4-3, the J gene TRBJ2-7, with TRBD1 as a possible D gene (6 bases). CDR1 and CDR2 (germline): LGHNA, YSLEER. Trimming shortened V by 1 base and J by 3 bases, and 13 bases separated the two germline ends. The CDR3 extends over 15 amino acids. The CDR3 sequence is CASSQVLDRNYEQYF. The DNA of the CDR3 is TGCGCCAGCAGCCAAGTCTTGGACAGAAACTACGAGCAGTACTTC.

The chain has TRBV7-3 and TRBJ2-7; TRBD2 aligns across 8 bases. The germline V gene has CDR1 SGHTA and CDR2 FQGTGA. The CDR3 consists of 14 residues. Trimming took 1 base from V and 6 from J; bases not matched to a gene: 5. The CDR3 sequence is CASSLNGRAGEQYF. CDR3 coding DNA: TGTGCCAGCAGCTTAAACGGGAGGGCCGGCGAGCAGTACTTC.

The rearrangement links TRBV27 to TRBJ2-4; D unresolved. Trimming took 3 bases from V and 1 from J, leaving 4 bases between them. CDR3 length equals 13 residues. Germline V gene data show CDR1 as MNHEY and CDR2 as SMNVEV (reference sequence). The CDR3 loop is CASSFGAKNIQYF. CDR3 sequence (DNA): TGTGCCAGCAGTTTTGGGGCCAAAAACATTCAGTACTTC.

This chain connects TRBV29-1 to TRBJ2-6; D is unresolved. V lost 1 base and J 1 base, leaving 8 bases between the germline ends. CDR3 length: 15 amino acids. Germline-derived CDR1 and CDR2 are SQVTM and ANQGSEA. The CDR3 sequence is CSVEGAPSGANVLTF. Here the CDR3 DNA reads TGCAGCGTTGAAGGTGCCCCGTCTGGGGCCAACGTCCTGACTTTC. Supplemented by reference TRBV29-1 and TRBJ2-6, the full variable domain reads SAVISQKPSRDICQRGTSLTIQCQVDSQVTMMFWYRQQPGQSLTLIATANQGSEATYESGFVIDKFPISRPNLTFSTLTVSNMSPEDSSIYLCSVEGAPSGANVLTFGAGSRLTVL.

The CDR3 DNA follows: TGTGCCTGGAGTGCCCGCGGAGGCAATCAGCCCCAGCATTTT. Amino acid sequence: CAWSARGGNQPQHF. The J gene is TRBJ1-5, the V gene TRBV30; unclear D gene. V was clipped by 1 base and J by 2 bases, with 9 bases between them. Germline V lookup: CDR1 GTSNPN, CDR2 SVGIG (reference sequence). The CDR3 has 14 residues.

The chain has TRBV6-1 and TRBJ2-6, with D unresolved. Germline V gene data show CDR1 as MNHNS and CDR2 as SASEGT. The germline V and J ends were trimmed by 5 bases and 0 bases, with 8 bases remaining between them. The CDR3 loop spans 15 amino acids. The CDR3 protein is CASSNRNSGANVLTF. In DNA, the CDR3 is TGTGCCAGCAGTAACCGGAACTCTGGGGCCAACGTCCTGACTTTC.

J is TRBJ2-5 and V is TRBV10-3, with 14 bases aligning to TRBD2. V dropped 2 bases and J dropped 1; count of bases not matched to a gene: 3. Germline lookup yields CDR1 ENHRY and CDR2 SYGVKD. The CDR3 covers 17 residues. This CDR3 is CAISEKGLAGVQETQYF. Written as DNA, the CDR3 is TGTGCCATCAGTGAGAAGGGACTAGCGGGGGTCCAAGAGACCCAGTACTTC.

V is TRBV4-1 and J is TRBJ2-1; a weak D match, TRBD2 (6 bases). In germline, CDR1 is MGHRA, CDR2 YSYEKL. The CDR3 length is 18 residues. The V end lost 3 bases, the J end lost 0 bases, and 18 bases lay between the germline ends. CDR3 amino acids: CASSQAFFSGSSYNEQFF. In nucleotides, the CDR3 is TGCGCCAGCAGCCAGGCCTTCTTTAGCGGAAGCTCCTACAATGAGCAGTTCTTC.

This chain links TRBV5-6 with TRBJ1-4; D is uncertain. Per germline, CDR1 SGHDT and CDR2 YYEEEE. The CDR3 contains 15 residues. The V end lost 7 bases, the J end lost 0 bases, and 13 bases lay between the germline ends. The chain's CDR3 is CASGEWGATNEKLFF. The CDR3 nucleotides are TGTGCCAGCGGTGAATGGGGTGCAACTAATGAAAAACTGTTTTTT. Together with reference TRBV5-6 and TRBJ1-4, the CDR3 gives the full variable domain: DAGVTQSPTHLIKTRGQQVTLRCSPKSGHDTVSWYQQALGQGPQFIFQYYEEEERQRGNFPDRFSGHQFPNYSSELNVNALLLGDSALYLCASGEWGATNEKLFFGSGTQLSVL.